The T cell receptor beta chain under discussion was sequenced for a study of T cell responses to AZD1222 COVID-19 vaccine. Regarding the study as a whole: In all cases, repertoires were sampled only after the peak T cell response. Recipients of two AZD1222 doses showed rising Spike-specific TCR breadth and depth. Baseline seropositives among AZD1222 recipients totaled only six.

On this clone: Its antigen is unidentified.

With 2 bases removed from V and 4 bases from J, the gap between germline ends came to 14 bases. Germline-derived CDR1 and CDR2 are SGHDN and FVKESK. This CDR3 contains 15 residues. Clones were sequenced by immunoSEQ multiplex PCR, and TCRdb holds only the in-frame ones, with some missing. This sample has roughly 150,000 clones; approximately 91% occur once, and the top ten carry roughly 2%. This TCR came from an adult who received the AZD1222 COVID-19 vaccine. The sample was peripheral blood, taken 28 days after the second AZD1222 dose. The chain couples TRBV14 to TRBJ1-2; a possible D gene is TRBD1 (5 bases). CDR3 residues: CASSQQPQGSYGYTF. The CDR3 DNA follows: TGTGCCAGCAGCCAACAACCCCAGGGATCCTATGGCTACACCTTC.